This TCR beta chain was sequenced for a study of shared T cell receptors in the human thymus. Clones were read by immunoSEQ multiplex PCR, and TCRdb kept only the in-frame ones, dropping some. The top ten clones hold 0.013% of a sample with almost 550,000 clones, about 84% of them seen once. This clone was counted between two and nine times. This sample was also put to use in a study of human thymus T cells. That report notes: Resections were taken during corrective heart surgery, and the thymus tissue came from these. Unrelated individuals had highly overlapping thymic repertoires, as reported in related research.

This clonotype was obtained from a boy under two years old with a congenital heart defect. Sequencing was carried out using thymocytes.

CDR3 DNA: TGTGCCTTGACAGGGGCCAAACGAGGCTCCGGGGAGCTGTTTTTT. Its translation: CALTGAKRGSGELFF. This sequence joins TRBV30 and TRBJ2-2, with 8 bases aligning to TRBD1. CDR1 is GTSNPN, CDR2 SVGIG, per germline (reference sequence). The CDR3 contains 15 residues. Germline trimming cut 7 bases from V and 6 bases from J; bases unmatched to any gene: 13.